This T cell receptor (beta chain) emerged from a study of blood T cell repertoires in COVID-19. As for the study in general: Material from acute and convalescent COVID-19 was sourced from the United States, Italy and Spain.

Authors' data handling: Cell counts per sample came from amplifying reference gene primers. Clones were read by immunoSEQ multiplex PCR, and TCRdb kept only the in-frame ones, dropping some. The D gene and trimming were derived from the DNA, and the V and J assignments and clone size from that table. This sample has about 210,000 clones, with about four fifths found just once. The sample comprised peripheral blood. The receptor's source is a man aged 45-60 years with active or convalescent COVID-19.

CDR3 bases: TGTGCCAGCAGTTACATGGCGCGGGGAATGATAGATACGCAGTATTTT. This gives the protein CASSYMARGMIDTQYF. The chain couples TRBV6-6 to TRBJ2-3, with D maybe TRBD2 (6 bases). The germline CDR1 and CDR2 sequences are MNHNY and SVGAGI (reference sequence). V was pared by 2 bases and J by 5 bases, with 17 bases between. CDR3 length: 16 residues.